This passage covers 30 T cell receptor beta chains from one sample sequenced in a study of post-analysis software for immune sequencing data (dated by TCRdb to between 2014 and 2017). For these receptors, no antigen is known. What the work shows at the level of the full study, not this receptor alone: Significantly higher frequencies in patients than in controls were found for roughly 5 TRBV segments, including TRBV5-6, TRBV5-1 and TRBV20-1.

To prepare the library, PCR was applied. The sequencer listed for this sample is Illumina HiSeq 2500. To reduce PCR and sequencing biases, unique molecular identifiers were incorporated into the TCR beta cDNA libraries. TCRdb applied fastp at Q25 and MiXCR to the public reads, then kept only in-frame beta chains. CDR3 protein duplicates are merged, each entry listing the most common genes and DNA. Within this sample are hundreds of thousands of distinct CDR3 sequences, with around 33% of them counted one time only. Roughly an eighth of the sample comes from the top ten. Specimen: blood. The receptors derive from a girl aged 10 to 17 with multiple sclerosis.

This chain uses TRBV3-1 with TRBJ2-3; TRBD2 is a possible D gene (5 bases). CDR1 is LGHDT and CDR2 is YNNKEL in the germline V gene (reference sequence). V was shortened by 1 base and J by 0 bases, with 14 bases between the two germline ends. CDR3 size: 17 residues. CDR3 sequence reads: CASSQVGKRTSTDTQYF. CDR3 in DNA: TGTGCCAGCAGCCAAGTCGGGAAGCGAACAAGCACAGATACGCAGTATTTT.

V usage is TRBV5-1 and J usage is TRBJ2-1; 7 nucleotides line up with TRBD2. This CDR3 region has 17 residues. Germline trimming cut 2 bases from V and 0 bases from J; bases unmatched to any gene: 8. CDR1 is SGHRS and CDR2 is YFSETQ in the germline V gene. The CDR3, as DNA: TGCGCCAGCAGCTTAGGGACTACAGTAACCTCCTACAATGAGCAGTTCTTC. Translation gives CASSLGTTVTSYNEQFF. Complete variable domain (other parts from reference TRBV5-1 and TRBJ2-1): KAGVTQTPRYLIKTRGQQVTLSCSPISGHRSVSWYQQTPGQGLQFLFEYFSETQRNKGNFPGRFSGRQFSNSRSEMNVSTLELGDSALYLCASSLGTTVTSYNEQFFGPGTRLTVL.

This rearrangement joins TRBV29-1 to TRBJ1-1; D gene ambiguous. The V end was cut by 5 bases, the J end by 1 base, with 8 bases between. Germline V lookup: CDR1 SQVTM, CDR2 ANQGSEA. CDR3 length equals 12 residues. The CDR3 here is CSVLLRNTEAFF. The CDR3 DNA reads as TGCAGCGTTTTGTTAAGGAACACTGAAGCTTTCTTT.

The gene calls are TRBV28 and TRBJ2-3; D possibly uses TRBD1 or TRBD2 (5 bases each). Germline CDR1 MDHEN, CDR2 SYDVKM. The CDR3 totals 17 residues. The V gene lost 3 bases and the J gene lost 1 base, with 17 bases spanning the gap. CDR3 residues: CASSFAPGRGGTDTQYF. As DNA, the CDR3 is TGTGCCAGCAGTTTTGCCCCGGGACGAGGAGGCACAGATACGCAGTATTTT.

This chain connects TRBV9 to TRBJ1-1, with D tentatively TRBD1 (5 bases). This CDR3 is built from 14 residues. V shed 0 bases and J shed 4 bases, with 10 bases lying between them. Per germline, CDR1 SGDLS and CDR2 YYNGEE. In nucleotides, the CDR3 is TGTGCCAGCAGCGTAGACCTGGGGCCCACTGAAGCTTTCTTT. Translation: CASSVDLGPTEAFF.

The V gene is TRBV29-1, the J gene TRBJ2-3, with 16 bases matching TRBD2. V dropped 6 bases and J dropped 7; count of bases not matched to a gene: 10. Per germline, CDR1 SQVTM and CDR2 ANQGSEA. The CDR3 has 16 amino acids. The CDR3 is CSVALGTSGGGNTQYF. Here the CDR3 DNA reads TGCAGCGTCGCACTCGGGACTAGCGGGGGGGGAAATACGCAGTATTTT.

The J gene is TRBJ2-4, the V gene TRBV5-1, with D possibly matching TRBD1 (5 bases). The CDR3 contains 13 residues. The V gene's germline CDR1 is SGHRS and CDR2 YFSETQ. Between the trimmed V and J ends, which lost 5 bases and 5 bases, there was a span of 11 bases. CDR3 sequence: CASSLIGENIQYF. In nucleotides, the CDR3 is TGCGCCAGCAGTCTAATAGGGGAAAACATTCAGTACTTC.

In regard to this clonotype: The junction shows a germline mismatch at one end, possibly a read error. The genes are TRBV18 and TRBJ2-4; D is unresolved. The J call may be mistaken, given a closer DNA end match to TRBJ2-7. CDR1 and CDR2 (germline): KGHSH, LQKENI. CDR3 length: 12 amino acids. The CDR3 loop is CVSSSSGYEQYF. The DNA of the CDR3 is TGTGTCAGCTCAAGTTCGGGCTACGAGCAGTACTTC.

This clonotype was seen a few times. The J gene is TRBJ1-1, the V gene TRBV6-6; 8 bases are shared with TRBD1. V dropped 5 bases and J dropped 2; count of bases not matched to a gene: 4. Germline CDR1 and CDR2: MNHNY and SVGAGI (reference sequence). The CDR3 sequence is 14 residues long. The CDR3 reads CASSVDRANTEAFF. The CDR3 coding sequence is TGTGCCAGCAGTGTGGACAGGGCAAACACTGAAGCTTTCTTT.

The V and J genes are TRBV6-5 and TRBJ2-7, with TRBD2 identical over 11 bases. The length of the CDR3 is 14 residues. J was trimmed by 6 bases and V by 3 bases; bases with no gene match: 4. CDR1 and CDR2 (germline): MNHEY, SVGAGI. Here the CDR3 DNA reads TGTGCCAGCAGTTATGCACTAGCGGGGGTCGAGCAGTACTTC. This encodes CASSYALAGVEQYF.

This clonotype was found a few times. V is TRBV7-8 and J is TRBJ1-5, with TRBD1 matching over 7 bases. CDR3 length equals 12 residues. Germline CDR1 reads SGHVS; CDR2 reads FQNEAQ. The V and J ends lost 11 bases and 4 bases, in that order; junction bases with no gene match: 5. The CDR3 coding sequence is TGTGCCGGAGGACAGGTTAATCAGCCCCAGCATTTT. Residues: CAGGQVNQPQHF.

This clonotype was seen once. The genes are TRBV5-1 and TRBJ2-4; 13 positions agree with TRBD2. The J call may be in error: the DNA end matches TRBJ2-7 better. This CDR3 is 15 amino acids long. Germline V gives CDR1 SGHRS, CDR2 YFSETQ. The DNA of the CDR3 is TGCGCCAGCAGCTGGGGACTAGCGGGGACCTACGAGCAGTACTTC. Encoded protein: CASSWGLAGTYEQYF.

The chain recombines TRBV18 with TRBJ2-2; D perhaps matches TRBD2 (5 bases). CDR3 length: 17 amino acids. Germline V gene lookup returns CDR1 KGHSH and CDR2 LQKENI. Trimming left V 3 bases short and J 2 bases short, with 16 bases between. The CDR3 region has the DNA TGTGCCAGCTCACCGAGGCGAGGGCCACTTAACACCGGGGAGCTGTTTTTT. It encodes CASSPRRGPLNTGELFF.

This chain's CDR3 is CASSTTGLGEQYF. The CDR3 coding sequence is TGTGCCAGCAGCACGACAGGGCTGGGCGAGCAGTACTTC. The chain links TRBV6-6 to TRBJ2-7, with 7 nucleotides matching TRBD1. Losses at the gene ends were 6 bases for V and 6 bases for J; bases not matched to a gene: 8. CDR1 is MNHNY and CDR2 is SVGAGI in the germline V gene (reference sequence). The CDR3 has 13 amino acids.

This clonotype showed up just once. The gene calls are TRBV19 and TRBJ2-1; 9 positions agree with TRBD1. The J segment lost 3 bases and the V segment lost 5 bases, leaving 5 bases of the junction unmatched. Germline CDR1 reads LNHDA; CDR2 reads SQIVND (reference sequence). The CDR3 is 15 residues long. CDR3 sequence (DNA): TGTGCCAGTAGTGCAGGGACAGGGAACTACAATGAGCAGTTCTTC. Translated, it gives CASSAGTGNYNEQFF.

On this clonotype: One end of the junction fails to match germline, which may point to a read error. The chain couples TRBV6-4 to TRBJ2-5, with 9 bases matching TRBD1. The germline CDR1 and CDR2 sequences are MRHNA and SNTAGT. The CDR3 is made up of 15 amino acids. CDR3 sequence (DNA): TGTGCCGGCAGTCCTACAGGGGGCGGATTGTCGGAGCAGTACTTC. Translated, it gives CAGSPTGGGLSEQYF.

The genes are TRBV5-1 and TRBJ2-1; D gene ambiguous. The CDR3 loop spans 13 amino acids. Trimming pared 0 bases from V and 8 bases from J, leaving 9 bases between. CDR1 and CDR2 (germline): SGHRS, YFSETQ. The CDR3 nucleotides read TGCGCCAGCAGCTTGGTCGGCGGAGATGAGCAGTTCTTC. Amino acid sequence: CASSLVGGDEQFF.

The chain is built from TRBV12-3 or TRBV12-4 and TRBJ2-1; a weak D match, TRBD2 (6 bases). V was trimmed by 4 bases and J by 8 bases, leaving 18 bases between them. This CDR3 region has 15 residues. The CDR3 here is CASSSSGPPGDEQFF. In DNA form, the CDR3 reads TGTGCCAGCAGTTCCTCCGGCCCCCCGGGGGATGAGCAGTTCTTC.

The rearrangement uses TRBV5-1 and TRBJ1-1, with unresolved D. The CDR3 is 16 amino acids. Germline CDR1 reads SGHRS; CDR2 reads YFSETQ. V lost 4 bases and J lost 8, with 24 bases in between. The CDR3 DNA sequence: TGCGCCAGCAGCCCCGCCGGGATAGGGCGAAATGCGGAAGCTTTCTTT. This encodes CASSPAGIGRNAEAFF.

The rearrangement uses TRBV6-2 or TRBV6-3 and TRBJ2-1, with D possibly being TRBD2 (6 bases). The CDR3 contains 11 residues. Germline-derived CDR1 and CDR2 are MNHEY and SVGEGT. V was trimmed by 6 bases and J by 9 bases, leaving 9 bases between them. The CDR3 DNA follows: TGTGCCAGCAGGAGACTAGGTGAGCAGTTCTTC. Encoded protein: CASRRLGEQFF.

This clonotype was seen just once. This sequence joins TRBV15 and TRBJ2-5; D perhaps matches TRBD1 (5 bases). This CDR3 comprises 14 residues. Germline loops: CDR1 LNHNV, CDR2 YYDKDF (reference sequence). V shed 4 bases and J shed 3 bases, with 12 bases lying between them. CDR3 region: CATSNDRIKETQYF. CDR3 sequence (DNA): TGTGCCACCAGCAACGACAGAATCAAAGAGACCCAGTACTTC.

This clonotype was found many times. V usage is TRBV5-1 and J usage is TRBJ1-6, with 7 nucleotides matching TRBD1. This CDR3 is built from 15 residues. Germline CDR1 is SGHRS and CDR2 is YFSETQ. V lost 0 bases, J lost 6 bases, and 3 bases stayed unmatched. DNA of the CDR3: TGCGCCAGCAGCTTGGGGGGACAGTCTAATTCACCCCTCCACTTT. Amino acid sequence: CASSLGGQSNSPLHF.

There are a few counts of this clonotype. The rearrangement links TRBV9 to TRBJ2-1, with 11 bases matching TRBD2. This CDR3 is 18 amino acids long. V lost 0 bases to trimming and J lost 6 bases; unmatched junction nucleotides: 11. Germline V lookup: CDR1 SGDLS, CDR2 YYNGEE. Written as DNA, the CDR3 is TGTGCCAGCAGCGTAGAACTAGCGGGGGCCCCTCTATTCAATGAGCAGTTCTTC. This sequence encodes CASSVELAGAPLFNEQFF. The whole variable domain, remainder taken from reference TRBV9 and TRBJ2-1, is DSGVTQTPKHLITATGQRVTLRCSPRSGDLSVYWYQQSLDQGLQFLIQYYNGEERAKGNILERFSAQQFPDLHSELNLSSLELGDSALYFCASSVELAGAPLFNEQFFGPGTRLTVL.

J is TRBJ2-1 and V is TRBV7-3, with TRBD1 matching over 9 bases. Losses at the gene ends were 4 bases for V and 5 bases for J; bases not matched to a gene: 9. The CDR3 extends over 16 amino acids. CDR1 is SGHTA, CDR2 FQGTGA, per germline. The CDR3 region has the DNA TGTGCCAGCAGCTCACCGGACAGGGGTGGAGACAATGAGCAGTTCTTC. It codes for CASSSPDRGGDNEQFF. Full variable domain (outside the CDR3, taken from reference TRBV7-3 and TRBJ2-1): GAGVSQTPSNKVTEKGKYVELRCDPISGHTALYWYRQSLGQGPEFLIYFQGTGAADDSGLPNDRFFAVRPEGSVSTLKIQRTERGDSAVYLCASSSPDRGGDNEQFFGPGTRLTVL.

This clonotype was seen a single time. The gene calls are TRBV6-6 and TRBJ2-4; possible D gene TRBD2, 5 bases. Germline V gene data show CDR1 as MNHNY and CDR2 as SVGAGI (reference sequence). V was cut by 2 bases and J by 0 bases, with 8 bases left in between. The CDR3 has 15 amino acids. CDR3: CASSYRRLAKNIQYF. The CDR3, as DNA: TGTGCCAGCAGTTACCGGAGGTTAGCCAAAAACATTCAGTACTTC.

This clonotype was observed a handful of times. The chain recombines TRBV5-1 with TRBJ1-1; D might be TRBD1 (6 bases). V shed 4 bases and J shed 0 bases, with 13 bases lying between them. In germline, CDR1 is SGHRS, CDR2 YFSETQ. The CDR3 is 15 residues long. The CDR3 sequence: CASSPRTELNTEAFF. The CDR3, as DNA: TGCGCCAGCAGCCCGAGGACAGAGCTGAACACTGAAGCTTTCTTT. The whole variable domain, filled in from reference TRBV5-1 and TRBJ1-1, reads KAGVTQTPRYLIKTRGQQVTLSCSPISGHRSVSWYQQTPGQGLQFLFEYFSETQRNKGNFPGRFSGRQFSNSRSEMNVSTLELGDSALYLCASSPRTELNTEAFFGQGTRLTVV.

This clonotype was seen once. This chain joins TRBV7-6 and TRBJ2-1; TRBD1 aligns across 12 bases. V lost 4 bases, J lost 8 bases, and 3 bases stayed unmatched. Germline values: CDR1 SGHVS, CDR2 FNYEAQ. There are 14 residues in the CDR3. The CDR3 DNA reads as TGTGCCAGCAGCTCGGGACAGGGGGCCGATGAGCAGTTCTTC. This encodes CASSSGQGADEQFF.

The J gene is TRBJ2-7, the V gene TRBV6-2 or TRBV6-3; perhaps TRBD2 as D (5 bases). There are 11 residues in the CDR3. Trimming shortened V by 6 bases and J by 5 bases, and 8 bases separated the two germline ends. Germline loops: CDR1 MNHEY, CDR2 SVGEGT. CDR3 amino acids: CASRIGNEQYF. CDR3 nucleotides: TGTGCCAGCAGGATCGGGAACGAGCAGTACTTC.

This clonotype was detected a few times. The chain couples TRBV6-1 to TRBJ2-7; tentative D call: TRBD1 (6 bases). Trimming shortened V by 1 base and J by 4 bases, and 14 bases separated the two germline ends. Germline lookup yields CDR1 MNHNS and CDR2 SASEGT. The CDR3 sequence is 15 residues long. In DNA, the CDR3 is TGTGCCAGCAGTGAAGGGTCGACAGGTTCGTACGAGCAGTACTTC. Translation: CASSEGSTGSYEQYF.

The V gene is TRBV3-1, the J gene TRBJ2-5; 11 nucleotides align to TRBD2. The CDR3 spans 17 residues. The V gene end was trimmed by 6 bases and the J gene end by 2 bases; junction bases not matched to a gene: 11. Germline CDR1 reads LGHDT; CDR2 reads YNNKEL (reference sequence). CDR3 sequence reads: CASSPRMVAGGQETQYF. CDR3 coding DNA: TGTGCCAGCAGTCCCAGAATGGTAGCGGGGGGGCAAGAGACCCAGTACTTC.